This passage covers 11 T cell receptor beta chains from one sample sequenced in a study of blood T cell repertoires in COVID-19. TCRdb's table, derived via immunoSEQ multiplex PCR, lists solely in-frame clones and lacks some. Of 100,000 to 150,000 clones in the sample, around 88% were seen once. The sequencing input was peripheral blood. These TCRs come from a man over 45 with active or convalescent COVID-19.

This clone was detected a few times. The CDR3: CASSRDYNSPLHF. CDR3 in DNA: TGTGCCAGCAGTAGAGACTATAATTCACCCCTCCACTTT. The chain combines TRBV27 with TRBJ1-6; D gene unclear. In germline, CDR1 is MNHEY, CDR2 SMNVEV (reference sequence). V lost 5 bases and J lost 3, with 5 bases in between. CDR3 length: 13 residues.

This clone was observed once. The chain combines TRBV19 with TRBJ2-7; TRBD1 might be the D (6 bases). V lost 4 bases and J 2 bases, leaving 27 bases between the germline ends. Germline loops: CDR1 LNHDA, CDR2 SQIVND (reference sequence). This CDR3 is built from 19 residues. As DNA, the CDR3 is TGTGCCAGTAGTACATCGGGACAAAGGTTCTCCATCGCTGCCTACGAGCAGTACTTC. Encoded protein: CASSTSGQRFSIAAYEQYF. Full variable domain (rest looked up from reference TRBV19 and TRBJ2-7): DGGITQSPKYLFRKEGQNVTLSCEQNLNHDAMYWYRQDPGQGLRLIYYSQIVNDFQKGDIAEGYSVSREKKESFPLTVTSAQKNPTAFYLCASSTSGQRFSIAAYEQYFGPGTRLTVT.

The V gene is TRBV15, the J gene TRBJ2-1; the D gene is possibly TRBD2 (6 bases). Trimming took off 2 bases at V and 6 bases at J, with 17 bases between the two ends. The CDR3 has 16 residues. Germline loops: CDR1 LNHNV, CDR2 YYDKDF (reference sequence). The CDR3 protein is CATSRSGRMGGNEQFF. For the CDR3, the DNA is TGTGCCACCAGCAGATCGGGTCGCATGGGGGGCAATGAGCAGTTCTTC.

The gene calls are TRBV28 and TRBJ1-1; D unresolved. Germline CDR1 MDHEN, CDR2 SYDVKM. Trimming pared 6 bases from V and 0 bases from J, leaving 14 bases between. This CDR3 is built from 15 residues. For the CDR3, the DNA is TGTGCCAGCAGGTCCTACCGTATGTTGAACACTGAAGCTTTCTTT. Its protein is CASRSYRMLNTEAFF.

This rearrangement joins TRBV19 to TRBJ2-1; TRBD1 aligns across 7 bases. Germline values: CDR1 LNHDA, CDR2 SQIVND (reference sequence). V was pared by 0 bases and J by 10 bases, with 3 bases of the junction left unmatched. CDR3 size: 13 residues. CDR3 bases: TGTGCCAGTAGTATAGAGACAGGGCAGGAGCAGTTCTTC. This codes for CASSIETGQEQFF.

The DNA for the CDR3 is TGTGCCAGCAGTTACTCGAGGGCGTACTATGGCTACACCTTC. Translated, it gives CASSYSRAYYGYTF. The chain joins TRBV6-5 to TRBJ1-2, with unresolved D. The V gene lost 0 bases and the J gene lost 3 bases, with 8 bases spanning the gap. This CDR3 has 14 amino acids. Germline CDR1 reads MNHEY; CDR2 reads SVGAGI.

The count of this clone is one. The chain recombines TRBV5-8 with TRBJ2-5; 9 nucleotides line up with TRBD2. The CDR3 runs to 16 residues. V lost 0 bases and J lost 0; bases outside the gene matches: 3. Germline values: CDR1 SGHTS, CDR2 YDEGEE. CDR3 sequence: CASSLGLAGDQETQYF. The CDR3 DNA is TGTGCCAGCAGCTTGGGGTTAGCGGGGGACCAAGAGACCCAGTACTTC.

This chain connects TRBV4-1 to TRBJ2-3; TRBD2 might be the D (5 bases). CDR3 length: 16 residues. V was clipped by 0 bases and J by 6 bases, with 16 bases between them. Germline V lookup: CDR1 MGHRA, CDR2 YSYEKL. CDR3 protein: CASSQDFVATTDTQYF. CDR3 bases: TGCGCCAGCAGCCAAGATTTTGTAGCGACTACCGATACGCAGTATTTT.

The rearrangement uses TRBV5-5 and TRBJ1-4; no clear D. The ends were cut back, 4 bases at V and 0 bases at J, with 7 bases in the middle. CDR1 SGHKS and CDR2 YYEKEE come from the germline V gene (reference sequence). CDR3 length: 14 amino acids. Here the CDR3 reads CASSVHATNEKLFF. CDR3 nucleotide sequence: TGTGCCAGCAGCGTACACGCAACTAATGAAAAACTGTTTTTT.

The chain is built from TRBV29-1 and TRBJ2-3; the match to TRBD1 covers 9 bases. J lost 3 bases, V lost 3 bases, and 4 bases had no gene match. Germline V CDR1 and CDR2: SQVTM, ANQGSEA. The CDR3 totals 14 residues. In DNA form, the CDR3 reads TGCAGCGTTGATCTGGACAGGGGAACAGATACGCAGTATTTT. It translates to CSVDLDRGTDTQYF.

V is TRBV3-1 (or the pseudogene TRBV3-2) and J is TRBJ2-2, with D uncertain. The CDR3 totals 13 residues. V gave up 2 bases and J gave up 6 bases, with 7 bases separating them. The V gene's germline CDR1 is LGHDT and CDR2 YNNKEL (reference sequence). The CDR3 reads CASSQTPAGELFF. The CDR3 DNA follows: TGTGCCAGCAGCCAAACTCCGGCCGGGGAGCTGTTTTTT.